The 18 T cell receptor beta chains presented below share a single source sample, sequenced in a study of T cell repertoires in cytomegalovirus infection. Antigens for these TCRs are unknown. Using its own MiXCR run on the reads, TCRdb lists one record per CDR3 protein. The sample records some 940,000 distinct CDR3 sequences, roughly 31% being singletons. The sequencing used cultured CD8+ T cells from PBMCs, collected from culture after CMV antigen stimulation. Source of these receptors: a human donor in good health (CMV status not recorded). Some clones in this sample may be carry-over from other donors' samples.

The rearrangement links TRBV7-9 to TRBJ1-1; 7 bases are shared with TRBD1. Germline V gene sequence: CDR1 SEHNR, CDR2 FQNEAQ (reference sequence). The ends lost 2 bases at V and 5 bases at J; junction bases unmatched: 5. The CDR3 loop spans 14 amino acids. CDR3 protein: CASSLRDSLTEAFF. The CDR3 DNA sequence: TGTGCCAGCAGCTTAAGGGACAGCCTAACTGAAGCTTTCTTT.

Points on this clonotype: One junction end disagrees with the germline gene, perhaps due to a read error. The V gene is TRBV6-5, the J gene TRBJ1-1, with 7 bases lining up with TRBD1. CDR1 and CDR2 from the germline V gene are MNHEY and SVGAGI. The CDR3 length is 13 residues. CDR3 in DNA: TGTGCCAGGAGTTACCAGGGACAGCCAAAAGCTTTCTTT. This encodes CARSYQGQPKAFF.

V gene TRBV15 combines with J gene TRBJ2-1; D is perhaps TRBD2 (5 bases). Trimming stripped 5 bases from V and 7 bases from J, with 12 bases between. This CDR3 region has 13 residues. The germline V gene encodes CDR1 LNHNV and CDR2 YYDKDF (reference sequence). The CDR3 nucleotides read TGTGCCACCAGCCCCCGACGGGGAAATGAGCAGTTCTTC. Residues: CATSPRRGNEQFF.

The chain joins TRBV12-3 or TRBV12-4 to TRBJ1-1; TRBD1 matches at 8 bases. V lost 6 bases to trimming and J lost 5 bases; unmatched junction nucleotides: 5. The CDR3 runs to 13 residues. The CDR3 sequence: CASRTGVETEAFF. CDR3 in DNA: TGTGCCAGCAGGACAGGGGTAGAAACTGAAGCTTTCTTT.

CDR3 sequence (DNA): TGTGCCAGCAGTTATTTCGGGGAGAACACTGAAGCTTTCTTT. Translation: CASSYFGENTEAFF. The V call is TRBV6-2 or TRBV6-3, the J call TRBJ1-1; no firm D call. The CDR3 loop spans 14 amino acids. Between the trimmed V and J ends, which lost 3 bases and 1 base, there was a span of 9 bases. Germline V CDR1 and CDR2: MNHEY, SVGEGT.

This chain joins TRBV29-1 and TRBJ1-2; a possible D gene is TRBD1 (6 bases). V was clipped by 4 bases and J by 6 bases, with 9 bases between them. The germline gives CDR1 SQVTM, CDR2 ANQGSEA. This CDR3 has 11 residues. The CDR3 spells CSVGRGDGYTF. As DNA, the CDR3 is TGCAGCGTTGGCAGGGGAGATGGCTACACCTTC.

The rearrangement joins TRBV27 to TRBJ1-2; D is unresolved. The CDR3 has 14 amino acids. With 6 bases removed from V and 6 bases from J, the gap between germline ends came to 17 bases. The germline gives CDR1 MNHEY, CDR2 SMNVEV (reference sequence). CDR3 sequence reads: CASSPRVPRDGYTF. Here the CDR3 DNA reads TGTGCCAGCAGCCCACGGGTTCCAAGGGATGGCTACACCTTC.

The V and J genes are TRBV6-5 and TRBJ2-3, with D uncertain. Germline-derived CDR1 and CDR2 are MNHEY and SVGAGI. The CDR3 extends over 14 amino acids. V was cut by 7 bases and J by 5 bases, with 16 bases left in between. Written as DNA, the CDR3 is TGTGCCAGCACCTCCAACTCCGTCCTAGATACGCAGTATTTT. It is translated as CASTSNSVLDTQYF.

The genes are TRBV6-1 and TRBJ2-1; perhaps TRBD1 as D (5 bases). The CDR3 runs to 15 residues. CDR1 is MNHNS, CDR2 SASEGT, per germline. V gave up 6 bases and J gave up 4 bases, with 16 bases separating them. CDR3 DNA sequence: TGTGCCAGCAGAGGCAGGGCCCACCCATACAATGAGCAGTTCTTC. Translating gives CASRGRAHPYNEQFF.

This sequence joins TRBV6-6 and TRBJ2-1; TRBD2 might be the D (5 bases). Deletions cut 2 bases from V and 0 bases from J, with 14 bases between. The CDR3 contains 17 residues. The germline V gene encodes CDR1 MNHNY and CDR2 SVGAGI (reference sequence). This CDR3 reads CASSYMHAGSSYNEQFF. The CDR3 DNA reads as TGTGCCAGCAGTTACATGCACGCGGGTAGCTCCTACAATGAGCAGTTCTTC.

V usage is TRBV6-5 and J usage is TRBJ2-5; D call uncertain. Germline V gene lookup returns CDR1 MNHEY and CDR2 SVGAGI. V gave up 4 bases and J gave up 7 bases, with 19 bases separating them. CDR3 size: 15 residues. The CDR3, as DNA: TGTGCCAGCAGTTTTTACCCGGGCCAGAAGGGGACCCAGTACTTC. The encoded protein is CASSFYPGQKGTQYF.

This chain joins TRBV28 and TRBJ2-7; no clear D. V shed 4 bases and J shed 1 base, with 17 bases lying between them. This CDR3 has 16 amino acids. Germline CDR1 MDHEN, CDR2 SYDVKM. The CDR3 here is CASSSSIQETSYEQYV. CDR3 bases: TGTGCCAGCAGTTCCTCAATCCAAGAAACTTCCTACGAGCAGTACGTC.

The genes are TRBV4-2 and TRBJ2-3; 11 bases are a match to TRBD2. V was pared by 3 bases and J by 1 base, with 6 bases of the junction left unmatched. CDR3 length: 17 amino acids. Germline loops: CDR1 LGHNA, CDR2 YNFKEQ. The CDR3: CASSQTLAGGRTDTQYF. The DNA of the CDR3 is TGTGCCAGCAGCCAGACCTTAGCGGGGGGGCGCACAGATACGCAGTATTTT.

The V call is TRBV12-3 or TRBV12-4, the J call TRBJ1-5; the match to TRBD1 covers 7 bases. V lost 5 bases and J lost 4; bases outside the gene matches: 5. This CDR3 contains 14 residues. CDR3 DNA: TGTGCCAGCAGTCCTCGGGACAGAAATCAGCCCCAGCATTTT. This sequence encodes CASSPRDRNQPQHF.

V and J are TRBV19 and TRBJ2-1, with D possibly being TRBD2 (5 bases). This CDR3 has 16 amino acids. The V gene's germline CDR1 is LNHDA and CDR2 SQIVND (reference sequence). The ends were cut back, 5 bases at V and 12 bases at J, with 26 bases in the middle. The CDR3 nucleotides read TGTGCCAGTAGTGATAGATACGGCGGTACTAGTGCCCTGCAGTTCTTC. This codes for CASSDRYGGTSALQFF.

Only a few counts were recorded for this clonotype. This chain joins TRBV7-9 and TRBJ2-1, with 8 bases lining up with TRBD2. The CDR3 has 16 residues. V gave up 5 bases and J gave up 0 bases; unmatched junction bases: 6. Germline V gene data show CDR1 as SEHNR and CDR2 as FQNEAQ (reference sequence). The CDR3 sequence is CASSPREGSSYNEQFF. CDR3 in DNA: TGTGCCAGCAGCCCACGGGAGGGGAGCTCCTACAATGAGCAGTTCTTC.

The sample holds a few counts of this clonotype. The rearrangement uses TRBV6-6 and TRBJ2-7, with a possible D match to TRBD2 (6 bases). CDR1 is MNHNY and CDR2 is SVGAGI in the germline V gene (reference sequence). V was cut by 5 bases and J by 1 base, with 21 bases left in between. The CDR3 runs to 17 residues. CDR3 in DNA: TGTGCCAGCAGTGGTTGGGCTGCGGGACCGTTATCCTACGAGCAGTACTTC. Translation gives CASSGWAAGPLSYEQYF.

Comments on this clonotype: A much larger clone differs by one base, so this may be a read error. The V call is TRBV7-6, the J call TRBJ2-2; D is perhaps TRBD2 (6 bases). Looked up from germline, CDR1 is SGHVS and CDR2 is FNYEAQ. The CDR3 covers 15 residues. The V gene lost 1 base and the J gene lost 7 bases, with 13 bases spanning the gap. CDR3 sequence: CASSLVEEGHGELFF. CDR3 coding DNA: TGTGCCAGCAGCTTAGTGGAGGAGGGGCACGGGGAGCTGTTTTTT.